This TCR beta chain was recovered during a study of shared clonotypes between healthy human individuals. Points from the study as a whole: Of the naive CD4 clonotypes, about 5% were shared across a few donors. Estimated richness values were generally larger in naive subsets than in memory subsets. The four-donor shared clonotypes exceeded non-shared clonotypes in generation probability, with non-shared ones scoring lower.

The CDR3 has 14 amino acids. Germline CDR1 reads GTSNPN; CDR2 reads SVGIG (reference sequence). Trimming took 0 bases from V and 7 from J, leaving 10 bases between them. Sequencing used immunoSEQ multiplex PCR; TCRdb keeps in-frame clones, though not all of them. Of about 380,000 clones in the sample, approximately 97% were seen once. All the donors were Caucasian adults who lived in Nashville, Tennessee. As to this clone: Its antigen remains unknown.

Source material: memory CD8+ T cells sorted from blood. Regarding subset: CD45RO+ cells pooled with CCR7-negative TemRA cells. The TCR sequence derives from a man in his thirties or forties in good health. V usage is TRBV30 and J usage is TRBJ1-6, with no clear D. The CDR3 nucleotides are TGTGCCTGGAGTGTAAGTGCGGGGAATTCACCCCTCCACTTT. Protein sequence: CAWSVSAGNSPLHF.